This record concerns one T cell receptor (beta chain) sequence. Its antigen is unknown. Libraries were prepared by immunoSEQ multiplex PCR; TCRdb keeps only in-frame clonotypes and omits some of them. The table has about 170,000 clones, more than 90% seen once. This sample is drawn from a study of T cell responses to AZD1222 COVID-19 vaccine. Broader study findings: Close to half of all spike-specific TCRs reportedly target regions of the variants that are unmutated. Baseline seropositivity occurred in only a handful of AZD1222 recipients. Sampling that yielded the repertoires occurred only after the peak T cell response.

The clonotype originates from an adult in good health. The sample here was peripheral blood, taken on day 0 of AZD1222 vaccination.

CDR3 region: CSVGTALSEQYF. The CDR3 DNA reads as TGCAGCGTTGGGACAGCTTTAAGCGAGCAGTACTTC. V and J are TRBV29-1 and TRBJ2-7, with a weak D call TRBD1 (6 bases). Germline CDR1 is SQVTM and CDR2 is ANQGSEA. V was cut by 4 bases and J by 6 bases, with 13 bases left in between. The CDR3 is made up of 12 amino acids.